A single sample gave rise to the 21 T cell receptor beta chains below, sequenced in a study of T cells in narcolepsy. Only in-frame clones appear in the TCRdb table, and some are missing; sequencing was by immunoSEQ multiplex PCR. The data hold tens of thousands of clones, with 70% to 90% observed a single time. Sequencing was done on a sample of memory (CD45RA-) CD4+ T cells from blood. Source of these receptors: a human donor in good health.

The CDR3 protein is CASSVAGGGLSTDTQYF. The DNA for the CDR3 is TGTGCCAGCAGCGTAGCAGGCGGGGGCCTTAGCACAGATACGCAGTATTTT. V gene TRBV9 combines with J gene TRBJ2-3; possibly TRBD2 for D (7 bases). This CDR3 contains 17 residues. Trimming pared 0 bases from V and 0 bases from J, leaving 14 bases between. Germline CDR1 reads SGDLS; CDR2 reads YYNGEE.

This clone has just one count. V is TRBV11-3 and J is TRBJ2-3, with D tentatively TRBD1 or TRBD2 (5 bases each). The V and J ends lost 6 bases and 0 bases respectively, with 10 bases between them. This CDR3 has 14 amino acids. Germline V gene sequence: CDR1 SGHNT, CDR2 YENEEA. The CDR3 nucleotides are TGTGCCAGCAGTCCCGGGACGAGCACAGATACGCAGTATTTT. It encodes CASSPGTSTDTQYF.

This chain connects TRBV6-6 to TRBJ1-5, with D tentatively TRBD1 (6 bases). The CDR3 sequence is 14 residues long. Germline values: CDR1 MNHNY, CDR2 SVGAGI (reference sequence). V was shortened by 5 bases and J by 5 bases, with 13 bases between the two germline ends. DNA of the CDR3: TGTGCCAGCAGTCAAACAGGGACCTATCAGCCCCAGCATTTT. Translating gives CASSQTGTYQPQHF.

J is TRBJ2-5 and V is TRBV6-9, with a possible D match to TRBD1 (5 bases). The J call could be wrong; TRBJ2-7 is a better fit for the DNA end. This CDR3 comprises 13 residues. Germline assignment: CDR1 MNHGY and CDR2 SVAAGI. CDR3 loop: CASRPTGQYEQYF. The DNA for the CDR3 is TGTGCCAGCAGACCAACAGGTCAATACGAGCAGTACTTC.

The chain combines TRBV9 with TRBJ1-1; TRBD1 might be the D (6 bases). Germline V lookup: CDR1 SGDLS, CDR2 YYNGEE. This CDR3 contains 17 residues. V lost 0 bases and J 3 bases, leaving 18 bases between the germline ends. The CDR3 DNA is TGTGCCAGCAGCGTAGCTACGGGGGCCAGGGCGGACACTGAAGCTTTCTTT. This gives the protein CASSVATGARADTEAFF.

The chain links TRBV30 to TRBJ2-5; the match to TRBD2 covers 10 bases. V lost 0 bases, J lost 1 base, and 2 bases stayed unmatched. This CDR3 contains 15 residues. Germline CDR1 and CDR2: GTSNPN and SVGIG (reference sequence). This chain's CDR3 is CAWSVAGGSQETQYF. CDR3 DNA: TGTGCCTGGAGTGTAGCGGGAGGGTCCCAAGAGACCCAGTACTTC.

The chain is built from TRBV16 and TRBJ1-5; D unresolved. Germline V CDR1 and CDR2: KGHSY, FQNENV. The CDR3 has 13 amino acids. V lost 4 bases and J lost 2, with 6 bases in between. Here the CDR3 DNA reads TGTGCCAGCAGCCCGAGTGGCAATCAGCCCCAGCATTTT. Protein: CASSPSGNQPQHF.

This clone was detected only once. The chain links TRBV6-1 to TRBJ1-5; 9 bases agree with TRBD1. The trim removed 4 bases at V and 9 bases at J, leaving 4 bases unmatched. Germline-derived CDR1 and CDR2 are MNHNS and SASEGT. The CDR3 sequence is 13 residues long. The CDR3 region has the DNA TGTGCCAGCAGTGGAACAGGGGGCAGGCCCCAGCATTTT. It yields the protein CASSGTGGRPQHF.

The chain carries TRBV21-1 and TRBJ1-1. TRBV21-1 is marked as a pseudogene. The CDR3 runs to 16 residues. The CDR3: CASSLPAVSWDTEAFF. In nucleotides, the CDR3 is TGTGCCAGCAGCCTCCCAGCGGTGTCCTGGGACACTGAAGCTTTCTTT.

This clone was detected only a few times. The J gene is TRBJ1-1, the V gene TRBV19, with no clear D. Germline lookup yields CDR1 LNHDA and CDR2 SQIVND (reference sequence). This CDR3 is built from 12 residues. Between the trimmed V and J ends, which lost 5 bases and 8 bases, there was a span of 12 bases. The CDR3 nucleotides are TGTGCCAGTAGTCCACAGCAGTACGAAGCTTTCTTT. This translates into CASSPQQYEAFF.

This clone was recorded a few times. CDR3 DNA sequence: TGTGCCAGCAGCAGACAGGGGAACGAGCAGTACTTC. Protein product: CASSRQGNEQYF. V and J are TRBV5-8 and TRBJ2-7, with 8 bases that match TRBD1. Trimming cost V 4 bases and J 5 bases; bases outside gene matches: 2. Germline V lookup: CDR1 SGHTS, CDR2 YDEGEE. The CDR3 spans 12 residues.

This chain connects TRBV5-1 to TRBJ2-7; TRBD1 might be the D (6 bases). The CDR3 is made up of 15 amino acids. V shed 0 bases and J shed 0 bases, with 10 bases lying between them. In germline, CDR1 is SGHRS, CDR2 YFSETQ. CDR3 nucleotides: TGCGCCAGCAGCTTGGTACAGGGAGACTCCTACGAGCAGTACTTC. This encodes CASSLVQGDSYEQYF.

The J gene is TRBJ1-5, the V gene TRBV9, with D hard to call. CDR1 and CDR2 (germline): SGDLS, YYNGEE. The CDR3 has 13 residues. Trimming pared 2 bases from V and 4 bases from J, leaving 7 bases between. The CDR3 is CASSVSENQPQHF. The CDR3, as DNA: TGTGCCAGCAGCGTCTCGGAAAATCAGCCCCAGCATTTT.

The chain links TRBV9 to TRBJ2-3; D may match TRBD1 or TRBD2 (5 bases each). The V end was cut by 0 bases, the J end by 3 bases, with 11 bases between. The CDR3 is 15 amino acids. Per the germline V gene, CDR1 is SGDLS and CDR2 is YYNGEE. CDR3 region: CASSVGGESTDTQYF. For the CDR3, the DNA is TGTGCCAGCAGCGTAGGAGGGGAGTCGACAGATACGCAGTATTTT. Combining the CDR3 with reference TRBV9 and TRBJ2-3 gives the whole variable domain DSGVTQTPKHLITATGQRVTLRCSPRSGDLSVYWYQQSLDQGLQFLIQYYNGEERAKGNILERFSAQQFPDLHSELNLSSLELGDSALYFCASSVGGESTDTQYFGPGTRLTVL.

Only a few counts were recorded for this clone. The V and J genes are TRBV5-8 and TRBJ1-5; D gene uncertain. This CDR3 comprises 15 residues. Germline CDR1 reads SGHTS; CDR2 reads YDEGEE. Deletions cut 0 bases from V and 5 bases from J, with 12 bases between. DNA of the CDR3: TGTGCCAGCAGCTTGGAGCGTTCCGGACATCAGCCCCAGCATTTT. Encoded protein: CASSLERSGHQPQHF.

The chain combines TRBV28 with TRBJ2-5; D is ambiguous. The last part of the DNA fits TRBJ2-7 better; the J call may be wrong. CDR1 is MDHEN and CDR2 is SYDVKM in the germline V gene. This CDR3 contains 14 residues. CDR3 DNA: TGTGCCAGCAGTCTGTTCGACCGTCTCTACGAGCAGTACTTC. It specifies CASSLFDRLYEQYF.

V usage is TRBV9 and J usage is TRBJ1-1; D is undetermined. The CDR3 extends over 14 amino acids. V lost 1 base and J lost 1, with 8 bases in between. Germline V lookup: CDR1 SGDLS, CDR2 YYNGEE. CDR3 protein: CASSVQDRNTEAFF. CDR3 in DNA: TGTGCCAGCAGCGTACAGGATCGGAACACTGAAGCTTTCTTT.

This chain links TRBV5-4 with TRBJ1-2; the D is unclear. V shed 8 bases and J shed 0 bases, with 11 bases lying between them. The CDR3 consists of 13 residues. Germline lookup yields CDR1 SGHNT and CDR2 YYREEE (reference sequence). The CDR3 sequence: CASQGKANYGYTF. CDR3 coding DNA: TGTGCCAGTCAAGGGAAAGCTAACTATGGCTACACCTTC.

The chain joins TRBV7-8 to TRBJ1-1; D unclear. CDR1 and CDR2 (germline): SGHVS, FQNEAQ. This CDR3 has 11 residues. Trimming pared 8 bases from V and 1 base from J, leaving 5 bases between. The CDR3 sequence: CASGPNTEAFF. The CDR3 DNA is TGTGCCAGCGGCCCGAACACTGAAGCTTTCTTT.

This chain's CDR3 is CASSVGVGLQERGETQYF. The CDR3 DNA reads TGTGCCAGCAGCGTAGGTGTGGGTTTACAGGAACGGGGGGAGACCCAGTACTTC. J is TRBJ2-5 and V is TRBV9; a possible D gene is TRBD2 (6 bases). V was shortened by 0 bases and J by 5 bases, with 23 bases between the two germline ends. CDR1 SGDLS and CDR2 YYNGEE come from the germline V gene. The CDR3 runs 18 residues.

V and J are TRBV28 and TRBJ1-1; D remains ambiguous. Germline V gene lookup returns CDR1 MDHEN and CDR2 SYDVKM. This CDR3 comprises 12 residues. Between the trimmed V and J ends, which lost 5 bases and 1 base, there was a span of 5 bases. CDR3 DNA: TGTGCCAGCAGTAAGGGGAACACTGAAGCTTTCTTT. Its protein product is CASSKGNTEAFF.